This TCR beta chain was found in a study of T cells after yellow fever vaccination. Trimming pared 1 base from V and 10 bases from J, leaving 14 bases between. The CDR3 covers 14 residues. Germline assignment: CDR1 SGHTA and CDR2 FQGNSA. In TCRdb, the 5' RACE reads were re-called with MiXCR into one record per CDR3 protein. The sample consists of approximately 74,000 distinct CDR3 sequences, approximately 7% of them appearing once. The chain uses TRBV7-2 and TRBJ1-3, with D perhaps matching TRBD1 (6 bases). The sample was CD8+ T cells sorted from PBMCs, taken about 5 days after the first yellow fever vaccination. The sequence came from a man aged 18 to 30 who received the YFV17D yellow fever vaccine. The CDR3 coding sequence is TGTGCCAGCAGCTTAGATGATGGGGGCCGGACCATATATTTT. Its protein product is CASSLDDGGRTIYF.